A single sample is the source of the 20 T cell receptor beta chains below, sequenced in a study of shared clonotypes between healthy human individuals. Only in-frame clones appear in the TCRdb table, and some are missing; sequencing was by immunoSEQ multiplex PCR. The table records 1,400,000 or so clones, approximately 98.5% of them present only once. Sequenced input: naive CD4+ T cells sorted from blood. Stated subset: CD45RA+ positively selected. The source of these receptors is a man aged 25-45 years in good health.

The chain recombines TRBV6-6 with TRBJ1-2, with D possibly TRBD1 on 5 matching bases. The ends were cut back, 6 bases at V and 1 base at J, with 12 bases in the middle. This CDR3 spans 14 amino acids. CDR1 is MNHNY and CDR2 is SVGAGI in the germline V gene (reference sequence). The CDR3 spells CASSPRQYNYGYTF. As DNA, the CDR3 is TGTGCCAGCAGCCCTAGACAGTATAACTATGGCTACACCTTC.

CDR3 bases: TGTGCCAGCAGCTCTCATGACAGGGAGTATGAGACCCAGTACTTC. Translating gives CASSSHDREYETQYF. V is TRBV11-1 and J is TRBJ2-5; 7 nucleotides align to TRBD1. In germline, CDR1 is SGHAT, CDR2 FQDESV (reference sequence). V was pared by 4 bases and J by 5 bases, with 10 bases of the junction left unmatched. There are 15 residues in the CDR3.

This sequence joins TRBV5-1 and TRBJ2-5; D is uncertain. The germline V gene encodes CDR1 SGHRS and CDR2 YFSETQ. The CDR3 runs to 13 residues. The germline V and J ends were trimmed by 4 bases and 0 bases, with 7 bases remaining between them. This CDR3 reads CASSRRDQETQYF. As DNA, the CDR3 is TGCGCCAGCAGCCGCCGGGACCAAGAGACCCAGTACTTC.

The chain has TRBV30 and TRBJ1-2, with D perhaps TRBD1 (5 bases). The CDR3 extends over 12 amino acids. The germline gives CDR1 GTSNPN, CDR2 SVGIG (reference sequence). V lost 4 bases, J lost 1 base, and 7 bases lay in between. As DNA, the CDR3 is TGTGCCTGGACAGGGAGTAACTATGGCTACACCTTC. As protein: CAWTGSNYGYTF.

The chain employs TRBV7-9 and TRBJ1-4; 9 bases align to TRBD1. The ends lost 6 bases at V and 8 bases at J; junction bases unmatched: 10. The CDR3 consists of 15 residues. CDR1 is SEHNR and CDR2 is FQNEAQ in the germline V gene (reference sequence). The CDR3 here is CASSRKQGAGEKLFF. Here the CDR3 DNA reads TGTGCCAGCAGTCGGAAACAGGGGGCAGGCGAAAAACTGTTTTTT.

This chain uses TRBV7-7 with TRBJ2-2; perhaps TRBD2 as D (7 bases). Germline loops: CDR1 SSHAT, CDR2 FNYEAQ (reference sequence). V was shortened by 5 bases and J by 6 bases, with 13 bases between the two germline ends. This CDR3 spans 14 amino acids. CDR3 sequence (DNA): TGTGCCAGCAGCGCAATAGGGGGGGCCGGGGAGCTGTTTTTT. Translated, it gives CASSAIGGAGELFF.

The chain carries TRBV7-3 and TRBJ2-1, with D unresolved. The CDR3 runs to 13 residues. Germline lookup yields CDR1 SGHTA and CDR2 FQGTGA. Trimming left V 5 bases short and J 6 bases short, with 11 bases between. The DNA for the CDR3 is TGTGCCAGCAGCCCTACAGCAGGCAATGAGCAGTTCTTC. Its protein product is CASSPTAGNEQFF.

The V gene is TRBV18, the J gene TRBJ2-2; 10 positions match TRBD2. Trimming removed 1 base from V and 6 bases from J; junction bases left unmatched: 2. Germline V gene sequence: CDR1 KGHSH, CDR2 LQKENI. The CDR3 totals 15 residues. The CDR3 loop reads CASSPQREGPGELFF. The CDR3, as DNA: TGTGCCAGCTCACCACAGCGGGAGGGCCCCGGGGAGCTGTTTTTT.

The chain links TRBV10-2 to TRBJ1-5, with D possibly matching TRBD1 (5 bases). The V gene lost 0 bases and the J gene lost 0 bases, with 18 bases spanning the gap. The V gene's germline CDR1 is WSHSY and CDR2 SAAADI. This CDR3 is built from 19 residues. CDR3 loop: CASSESISGPTPSNQPQHF. The CDR3 bases are TGCGCCAGCAGTGAGTCAATTTCGGGACCGACTCCTAGCAATCAGCCCCAGCATTTT.

The genes are TRBV28 and TRBJ2-5; D unclear. Trimming left V 5 bases short and J 6 bases short, with 7 bases between. CDR1 MDHEN and CDR2 SYDVKM come from the germline V gene. The CDR3 sequence is 11 residues long. For the CDR3, the DNA is TGTGCCAGCAGTGGCCTCAAGACCCAGTACTTC. Translating gives CASSGLKTQYF.

V gene TRBV5-6 combines with J gene TRBJ2-5, with D possibly matching TRBD1 (6 bases). Looked up from germline, CDR1 is SGHDT and CDR2 is YYEEEE. The V end was cut by 0 bases, the J end by 4 bases, with 10 bases between. This CDR3 is built from 14 residues. CDR3 protein: CASSLGRGSETQYF. CDR3 bases: TGTGCCAGCAGCTTGGGCAGGGGATCAGAGACCCAGTACTTC.

The chain is built from TRBV6-5 and TRBJ2-7; the match to TRBD2 covers 7 bases. CDR3 length: 16 residues. The germline V gene encodes CDR1 MNHEY and CDR2 SVGAGI. J gave up 5 bases and V 0 bases, and 10 bases lay outside the gene matches. CDR3 in amino acids: CASSYSVWTSPHEQYF. The CDR3 DNA sequence: TGTGCCAGCAGTTACTCTGTGTGGACTAGTCCCCACGAGCAGTACTTC.

The genes are TRBV4-3 and TRBJ2-6, with D perhaps matching TRBD2 (6 bases). Germline V gives CDR1 LGHNA, CDR2 YSLEER. This CDR3 spans 17 amino acids. Trimming shortened V by 1 base and J by 0 bases, and 10 bases separated the two germline ends. CDR3 loop: CASSQVGGPSGANVLTF. The CDR3 DNA sequence: TGCGCCAGCAGCCAAGTCGGGGGACCCTCTGGGGCCAACGTCCTGACTTTC.

The rearrangement joins TRBV12-2 to TRBJ2-1; TRBD2 is taken as the D call from the table, unchecked against the DNA. TRBV12-2 is shown as a pseudogene. The CDR3 runs 21 residues. CDR3 sequence: CASRLSVPRGRGLADYNEQFF. The CDR3 DNA follows: TGTGCAAGTCGCTTATCCGTTCCTCGGGGGAGGGGACTAGCGGATTACAATGAGCAGTTCTTC.

The V call is TRBV6-6, the J call TRBJ2-1; tentatively, D is TRBD2 (6 bases). This CDR3 region has 14 residues. V lost 1 base and J lost 6, with 10 bases in between. Germline values: CDR1 MNHNY, CDR2 SVGAGI (reference sequence). CDR3 loop: CASSYFRGANEQFF. The CDR3 DNA reads TGTGCCAGCAGTTACTTTCGCGGGGCCAATGAGCAGTTCTTC.

The genes are TRBV6-5 and TRBJ2-5; D remains ambiguous. This CDR3 is 14 amino acids long. CDR1 and CDR2 (germline): MNHEY, SVGAGI. V was pared by 7 bases and J by 5 bases, with 17 bases between. The CDR3 DNA is TGTGCCAGCAAAAGCTACCCCTCAAGTGAGACCCAGTACTTC. It translates to CASKSYPSSETQYF.

The V and J genes are TRBV6-5 and TRBJ2-2; D is perhaps TRBD1 or TRBD2 (5 bases each). Trimming removed 6 bases from V and 7 bases from J, with 18 bases in between. Germline loops: CDR1 MNHEY, CDR2 SVGAGI. The CDR3 length is 15 residues. The CDR3 DNA reads TGTGCCAGCAGCCACCCGAGGGGATCCGTCGGGGAGCTGTTTTTT. Its protein is CASSHPRGSVGELFF.

CDR3 in amino acids: CATRRITPANYGYTF. As DNA, the CDR3 is TGTGCCACTCGCAGGATTACCCCTGCTAACTATGGCTACACCTTC. This rearrangement joins TRBV28 to TRBJ1-2, with unresolved D. Trimming pared 10 bases from V and 0 bases from J, leaving 18 bases between. The CDR3 length is 15 residues. Germline CDR1 and CDR2: MDHEN and SYDVKM.

This chain joins TRBV7-6 and TRBJ2-5; no firm D call. Trimming removed 4 bases at V and 4 bases at J, with 13 bases between. The V gene's germline CDR1 is SGHVS and CDR2 FNYEAQ. The CDR3 length is 14 residues. CDR3 nucleotides: TGTGCCAGCAGCTCGACGGGCCCTCGAGAGACCCAGTACTTC. Translated: CASSSTGPRETQYF.

V is TRBV19 and J is TRBJ2-7, with 7 bases matching TRBD1. CDR1 LNHDA and CDR2 SQIVND come from the germline V gene (reference sequence). This CDR3 contains 16 residues. The V and J ends lost 4 bases and 3 bases, in that order; junction bases with no gene match: 12. The CDR3 spells CASSTIAGTANYEQYF. CDR3 coding DNA: TGTGCCAGTAGTACTATAGCCGGGACAGCAAACTACGAGCAGTACTTC.